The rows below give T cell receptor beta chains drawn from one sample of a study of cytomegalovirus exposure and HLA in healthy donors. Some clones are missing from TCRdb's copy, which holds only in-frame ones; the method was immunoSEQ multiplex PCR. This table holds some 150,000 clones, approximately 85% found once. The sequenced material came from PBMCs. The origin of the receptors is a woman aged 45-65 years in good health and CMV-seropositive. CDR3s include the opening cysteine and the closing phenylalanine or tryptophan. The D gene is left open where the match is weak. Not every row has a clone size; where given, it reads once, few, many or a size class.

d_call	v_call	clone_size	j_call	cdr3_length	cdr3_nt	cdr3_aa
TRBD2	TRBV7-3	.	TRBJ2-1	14	TGTGCCAGCAGCTTACTAGCGGGAGTCAATGAGCAGTTCTTC	CASSLLAGVNEQFF
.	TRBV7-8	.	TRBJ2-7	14	TGTGCCAGCAGCTTAAGGCAGGGTCCCTACGAGCAGTACTTC	CASSLRQGPYEQYF
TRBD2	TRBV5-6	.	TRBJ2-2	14	TGTGCCAGCAGCTTTCTGGGGGGGACCGGGGAGCTGTTTTTT	CASSFLGGTGELFF
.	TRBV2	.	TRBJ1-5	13	TGTGCCAGCAGTGCGGACAGAGATCAGCCCCAGCATTTT	CASSADRDQPQHF
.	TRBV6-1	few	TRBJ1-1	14	TGTGCCAGCAGTTGGGGGGGGCAGAACACTGAAGCTTTCTTT	CASSWGGQNTEAFF
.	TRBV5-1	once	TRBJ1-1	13	TGCGCCAGCAGCTTGGACAGGGCCTCTGAAGCTTTCTTT	CASSLDRASEAFF
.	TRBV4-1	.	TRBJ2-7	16	TGCGCCAGCAGCCAAGAACGACATGCCAGCTCCTACGAGCAGTACTTC	CASSQERHASSYEQYF
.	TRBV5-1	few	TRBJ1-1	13	TGCGCCAGCAGCTCGGGACAGAACACTGAAGCTTTCTTT	CASSSGQNTEAFF
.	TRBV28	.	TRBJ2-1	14	TGTGCCAGCAGTTTAGGCGGCTCCTACAATGAGCAGTTCTTC	CASSLGGSYNEQFF
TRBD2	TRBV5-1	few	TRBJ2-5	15	TGCGCCAGCAGCTTCGCCGGGACTACCGAAGAGACCCAGTACTTC	CASSFAGTTEETQYF
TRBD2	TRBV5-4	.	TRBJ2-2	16	TGTGCCAGCAGGCGTTATAGCGGGAGAAGGGACGGGGAGCTGTTTTTT	CASRRYSGRRDGELFF
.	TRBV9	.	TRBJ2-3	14	TGTGCCAGCAGCGTTACGGGAGACAAAGATACGCAGTATTTT	CASSVTGDKDTQYF
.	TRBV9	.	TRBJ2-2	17	TGTGCCAGCAGCGTTCTATCGGTCGCCGCGAACACCGGGGAGCTGTTTTTT	CASSVLSVAANTGELFF
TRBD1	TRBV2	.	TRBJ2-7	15	TGTGCCAGCAGTGAACCGGGACAGGCCACCTACGAGCAGTACTTC	CASSEPGQATYEQYF
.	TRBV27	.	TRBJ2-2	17	TGTGCCAGCAGTTCCCACAGGCTCTCTTTGAACACCGGGGAGCTGTTTTTT	CASSSHRLSLNTGELFF
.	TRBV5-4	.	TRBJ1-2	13	TGTGCCAGCAGCTTGGGGACAGCCTATGGCTACACCTTC	CASSLGTAYGYTF
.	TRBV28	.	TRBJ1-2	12	TGTGCCAGCAGTTTCCCCTCTAGTGGCTACACCTTC	CASSFPSSGYTF
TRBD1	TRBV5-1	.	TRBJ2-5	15	TGCGCCAGCAGCTTGGGGGGACAGGGAGGAGAGACCCAGTACTTC	CASSLGGQGGETQYF
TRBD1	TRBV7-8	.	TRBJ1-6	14	TGTGCCAGCAGGGGACAGGGGGCAGGAAAACCCCTCCACTTT	CASRGQGAGKPLHF
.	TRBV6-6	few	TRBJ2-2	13	TGTGCCAGCAGTCCACCAGGGACCGGGGAGCTGTTTTTT	CASSPPGTGELFF
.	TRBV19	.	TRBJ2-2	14	TGTGCCAGTAGTACCGGACAGTCGACCGGGGAGCTGTTTTTT	CASSTGQSTGELFF
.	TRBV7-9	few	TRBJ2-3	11	TGTGCCAGCTCTTCCACAGATACGCAGTATTTT	CASSSTDTQYF
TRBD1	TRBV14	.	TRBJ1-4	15	TGTGCCAGCAGCCGAGAGACAGGGGGAGCTGAAAAACTGTTTTTT	CASSRETGGAEKLFF
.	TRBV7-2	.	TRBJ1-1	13	TGTGCCAGCAGCCCTAGAAGGCTGATAGAGACTTTCTTT	CASSPRRLIETFF
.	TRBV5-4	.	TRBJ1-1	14	TGTGCCAGCAGCTTGGTTAGGGAGGACACTGAAGCTTTCTTT	CASSLVREDTEAFF
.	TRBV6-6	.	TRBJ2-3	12	TGTGCCAGCAGTTCCGTCACAGATACGCAGTATTTT	CASSSVTDTQYF
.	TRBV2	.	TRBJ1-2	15	TGTGCCAGTCGGGGGGGGTCGCTCTCTAACTATGGCTACACCTTC	CASRGGSLSNYGYTF
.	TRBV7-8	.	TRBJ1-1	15	TGTGCCAGCAGCTTAGGTACCAGGGGAAACACTGAAGCTTTCTTT	CASSLGTRGNTEAFF
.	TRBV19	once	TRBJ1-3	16	TGTGCCAGTAGTATCGCCATCATCGGCTCTGGAAACACCATATATTTT	CASSIAIIGSGNTIYF
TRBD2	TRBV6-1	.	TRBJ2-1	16	TGTGCCAGCAGTGGAACTAGCGGGGGGGCTTACAATGAGCAGTTCTTC	CASSGTSGGAYNEQFF
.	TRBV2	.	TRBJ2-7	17	TGTGCCAGCAGTGAAGCGGGGGGACGACTCCTACCCTACGAGCAGTACTTC	CASSEAGGRLLPYEQYF